This section outlines one TCR beta chain sequence together with its context. The antigen remains unidentified. The CDR3 consists of 11 residues. The V end was cut by 10 bases, the J end by 7 bases, with 13 bases between. Germline loops: CDR1 MNHEY, CDR2 SMNVEV (reference sequence). After isolation, RNA underwent reverse transcription to generate cDNA as the sequencing template. Libraries were prepared by immunoSEQ multiplex PCR; TCRdb keeps only in-frame clonotypes and omits some of them. The sample lists approximately 98,000 clones; approximately 50% were seen once. These data belong to a study of CD8+ T cells in alopecia areata. Study findings and constraints: Sharing of TCR sequences between patients (possibly for HLA-related reasons) was less clear than in mice.

The clonotype was recovered from a human donor with alopecia areata. The rearrangement uses TRBV27 and TRBJ1-1, with D tentatively TRBD1 (6 bases). The sequencing sample was made of NKG2D-low CD8+ T cells sorted from blood. The CDR3 coding sequence is TGTGCCACCTCACAGGGTTTTGAAGCTTTCTTT. It yields the protein CATSQGFEAFF.